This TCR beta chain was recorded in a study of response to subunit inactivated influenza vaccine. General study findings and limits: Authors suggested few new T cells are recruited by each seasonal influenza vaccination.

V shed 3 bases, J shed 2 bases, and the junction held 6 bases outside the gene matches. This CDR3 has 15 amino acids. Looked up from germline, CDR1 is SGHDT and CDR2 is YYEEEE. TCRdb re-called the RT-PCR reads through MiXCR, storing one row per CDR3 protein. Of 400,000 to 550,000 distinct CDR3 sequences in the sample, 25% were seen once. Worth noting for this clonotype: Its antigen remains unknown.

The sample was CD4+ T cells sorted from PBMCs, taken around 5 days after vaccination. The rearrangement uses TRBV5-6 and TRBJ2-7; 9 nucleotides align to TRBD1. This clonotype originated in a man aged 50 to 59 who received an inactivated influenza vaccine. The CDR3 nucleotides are TGTGCCAGCAGCTGGGGACAGGGTAAGGCCTACGAGCAGTACTTC. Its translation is CASSWGQGKAYEQYF.